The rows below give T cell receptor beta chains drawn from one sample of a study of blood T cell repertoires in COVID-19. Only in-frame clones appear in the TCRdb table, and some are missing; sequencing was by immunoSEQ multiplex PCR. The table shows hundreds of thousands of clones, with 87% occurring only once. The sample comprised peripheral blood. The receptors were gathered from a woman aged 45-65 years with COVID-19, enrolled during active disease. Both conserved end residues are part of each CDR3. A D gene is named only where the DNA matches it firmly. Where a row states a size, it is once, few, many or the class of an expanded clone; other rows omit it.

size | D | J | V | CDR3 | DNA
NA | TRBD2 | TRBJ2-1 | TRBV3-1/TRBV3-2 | CASSRSGSSYNEQFF | TGTGCCAGCAGCCGAAGCGGGAGCTCCTACAATGAGCAGTTCTTC
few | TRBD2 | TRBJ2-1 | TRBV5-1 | CASSSTSGPYNEQFF | TGCGCCAGCAGCTCGACTAGCGGTCCCTACAATGAGCAGTTCTTC
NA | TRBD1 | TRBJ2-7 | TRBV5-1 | CASSPDRVRGEQYF | TGCGCCAGCAGCCCGGACAGGGTGAGGGGCGAGCAGTACTTC
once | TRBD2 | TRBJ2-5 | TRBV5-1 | CASSLLTSPQETQYF | TGCGCCAGCAGCTTACTGACTAGCCCCCAAGAGACCCAGTACTTC
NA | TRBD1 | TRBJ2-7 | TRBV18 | CASSPARGHYEQYF | TGTGCCAGCTCACCCGCCAGGGGGCACTACGAGCAGTACTTC
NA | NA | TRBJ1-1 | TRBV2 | CASRVGRGANTEAFF | TGTGCCAGCAGAGTGGGGCGGGGGGCGAACACTGAAGCTTTCTTT
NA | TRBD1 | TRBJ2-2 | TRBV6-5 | CASSSDRGTGELFF | TGTGCCAGCAGTTCGGACAGGGGAACCGGGGAGCTGTTTTTT
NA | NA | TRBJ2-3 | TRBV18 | CASSPLPRAGRTDTQYF | TGTGCCAGCTCACCGCTCCCTCGGGCAGGGAGGACAGATACGCAGTATTTT
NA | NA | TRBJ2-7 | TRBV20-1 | CSASFVGSSYEQYF | TGCAGTGCTAGTTTCGTGGGGAGCTCCTACGAGCAGTACTTC
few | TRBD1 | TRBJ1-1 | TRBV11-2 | CASSLAAAGGLVEAFF | TGTGCCAGCAGCTTAGCGGCGGCAGGGGGCCTTGTTGAAGCTTTCTTT
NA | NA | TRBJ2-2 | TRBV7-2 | CASRANPGRLFF | TGTGCCAGCAGGGCAAACCCAGGGCGGCTGTTTTTT